Listed below are T cell receptor beta chains from one sample, sequenced in a study of blood T cell repertoires in COVID-19. Repertoires were generated with immunoSEQ multiplex PCR, while TCRdb's copy carries only in-frame clones and drops some. The table shows 250,000 to 300,000 clones, with 70% to 90% occurring only once. Input material: peripheral blood. These receptors were obtained from an older woman with COVID-19, enrolled during active disease. Each CDR3 is given with its conserved first and last residue. The D gene is left open where the match is weak. Not every row has a clone size; where given, it reads once, few, many or a size class.

TRBJ1-1 TRBV5-1 15 . . TGCGCCAGCAGCTTAGAGACAGGATCAGGGACTGAAGCTTTCTTT CASSLETGSGTEAFF
TRBJ1-5 TRBV19 14 . . TGTGCCAGTACTCCTGGCAGGGCAGGTCAGCCCCAGCATTTT CASTPGRAGQPQHF
TRBJ2-2 TRBV6-5 15 . . TGTGCCAGCAGTTACCTGGGGGCGCGAACCGGGGAGCTGTTTTTT CASSYLGARTGELFF
TRBJ1-1 TRBV5-5 17 once TRBD1 TGTGCCAGCAGCCGTATGACAGGGGGCGCGCGGAACACTGAAGCTTTCTTT CASSRMTGGARNTEAFF
TRBJ2-1 TRBV5-1 16 . TRBD1 TGCGCCAGCAGCTATTACGGGACAGGATCCTACAATGAGCAGTTCTTC CASSYYGTGSYNEQFF
TRBJ2-7 TRBV9 15 . TRBD2 TGTGCCAGCAGCGTAGTTGGGACTAGCGGGAACGAGCAGTACTTC CASSVVGTSGNEQYF
TRBJ1-1 TRBV28 15 . TRBD1 TGTGCCAGCAGTCCTAGGACAGGAGCGAACACTGAAGCTTTCTTT CASSPRTGANTEAFF
TRBJ1-1 TRBV7-9 14 . TRBD1 TGTGCCAGCAGCTTTTTTGAGGGGGCAACTGAAGCTTTCTTT CASSFFEGATEAFF
TRBJ1-2 TRBV5-5 16 once TRBD1 TGTGCCAGCAGCTTGGGGATCACAGGGACAGACTATGGCTACACCTTC CASSLGITGTDYGYTF
TRBJ2-1 TRBV21-1 12 once . TGTGCCAGGGAAGCGGGAGCCAATGAGCAGTTCTTC CAREAGANEQFF
TRBJ2-3 TRBV5-1 15 . TRBD1 TGCGCCAGCAGCTTGGGACAGGGGATTAGAGATACGCAGTATTTT CASSLGQGIRDTQYF
TRBJ1-2 TRBV19 19 . TRBD1 TGTGCCAGTAGTATATCCCCCCGGGACAGGGTGGCGATAAACTATGGCTACACCTTC CASSISPRDRVAINYGYTF
TRBJ2-4 TRBV5-1 18 . TRBD2 TGCGCCAGCAGCCCCGAGGGACTAGCGGGAGGGAAGTCGAACATTCAGTACTTC CASSPEGLAGGKSNIQYF
TRBJ2-1 TRBV4-3 17 . . TGCGCCAGCAGCCTCTATTTCGGCGGCGAGTCCTACAATGAGCAGTTCTTC CASSLYFGGESYNEQFF
TRBJ2-1 TRBV30 17 . TRBD2 TGTGCCTTCCGTCACCCGCCCGGGACTAGCGGATACAATGAGCAGTTCTTC CAFRHPPGTSGYNEQFF
TRBJ1-2 TRBV7-9 15 . TRBD1 TGTGCCAGCAGCTTAGTCTCCCGGACAGGGGGTGGCTACACCTTC CASSLVSRTGGGYTF
TRBJ1-1 TRBV10-3 14 . . TGTGCCATCAGGGACAGAAACGTGAACACTGAAGCTTTCTTT CAIRDRNVNTEAFF
TRBJ2-7 TRBV11-2 19 few TRBD1 TGTGCCAGCAGCCTCAAAGTCAGGGCAGGGGGTTACAAGGACTACGAGCAGTACTTC CASSLKVRAGGYKDYEQYF
TRBJ2-7 TRBV9 15 . . TGTGCCAGCAGCGTAGAGCCCAAAAGCTCCTACGAGCAGTACTTC CASSVEPKSSYEQYF
TRBJ1-5 TRBV5-1 13 . . TGCGCCAGCAGCTTGGCCTCTGGAGAGCCCCAGCATTTT CASSLASGEPQHF
TRBJ2-1 TRBV3-1/TRBV3-2 16 . TRBD2 TGTGCCAGCAGCCTTGGGACTAGCGGGGGTTACAATGAGCAGTTCTTC CASSLGTSGGYNEQFF
TRBJ2-2 TRBV7-3 17 . . TGTGCCAGCAGCCCCCCAGGGGACACCATAAACACCGGGGAGCTGTTTTTT CASSPPGDTINTGELFF
TRBJ2-5 TRBV3-1/TRBV3-2 16 . . TGTGCCAGCAGCCAAGGCCAGGGTAGGGTTGGGGAGACCCAGTACTTC CASSQGQGRVGETQYF
TRBJ2-7 TRBV7-9 14 . . TGTGCCAGCAGCCCCAGACAGTCAACCTACGAGCAGTACTTC CASSPRQSTYEQYF
TRBJ1-1 TRBV18 16 . TRBD1 TGTGCCAGCTCACCATACGGACAGGGGGCCAACACTGAAGCTTTCTTT CASSPYGQGANTEAFF
TRBJ1-2 TRBV7-3 12 once . TGTGCCAGCAGCTCCCCCGGCTATGGCTACACCTTC CASSSPGYGYTF
TRBJ1-2 TRBV24-1 14 . TRBD1 TGTGCCACCAGTGACGACAGGGGGTTACATGGCTACACCTTC CATSDDRGLHGYTF
TRBJ1-2 TRBV2 13 . . TGTGCCAGCAGTCAGGGGTCGAACTATGGCTACACCTTC CASSQGSNYGYTF
TRBJ1-6 TRBV25-1 15 . . TGTGCCAGCAGTGACCGAGGATGGAGGGATTCACCCCTCCACTTT CASSDRGWRDSPLHF
TRBJ1-4 TRBV6-5 12 . . TGTGCCAGCAGTAATGTCCGTGAAAAACTGTTTTTT CASSNVREKLFF
TRBJ2-1 TRBV3-1/TRBV3-2 15 . . TGTGCCAGCAGCCAAGGGTGGGGACTGAACAATGAGCAGTTCTTC CASSQGWGLNNEQFF
TRBJ2-5 TRBV5-1 15 . . TGCGCCAGCAGCTCGGAGGCGGGTCCCCGAGAGACCCAGTACTTC CASSSEAGPRETQYF
TRBJ2-1 TRBV24-1 16 . TRBD2 TGTGCCACCAGTGACGGGGGACTAGCGTTTTACAATGAGCAGTTCTTC CATSDGGLAFYNEQFF
TRBJ1-5 TRBV19 16 . TRBD1 TGTGCCAGTAGTTTCCGACAGGGGCAGAGCAATCAGCCCCAGCATTTT CASSFRQGQSNQPQHF
TRBJ2-3 TRBV7-8 14 . TRBD2 TGTGCCAGCAGCTTAGGAAGGGACTATAATACGCAGTATTTT CASSLGRDYNTQYF
TRBJ2-3 TRBV2 15 . . TGTGCCAGCAGCGGAGATGGGTTCAGCACAGATACGCAGTATTTT CASSGDGFSTDTQYF
TRBJ2-5 TRBV7-9 14 . TRBD1 TGTGCCAGCAGCTTACGGACAGGTTGGGAGACCCAGTACTTC CASSLRTGWETQYF
TRBJ2-1 TRBV5-8 17 . . TGTGCCAGCAGCTTGGCCTGGGGGCAGGGCTCCTACAATGAGCAGTTCTTC CASSLAWGQGSYNEQFF
TRBJ1-5 TRBV6-1 15 once . TGTGCCAGCAGTGAAGGGGCAGGGTGGCCTCAGCCCCAGCATTTT CASSEGAGWPQPQHF
TRBJ2-7 TRBV5-6 14 . . TGTGCCAGCAGCTTGGGGGGGACATCCTACGAGCAGTACTTC CASSLGGTSYEQYF
TRBJ2-1 TRBV30 19 few TRBD2 TGTGCCTGGAGGGGGGAAAGGAAGGCGGGAGGATCCGACTACAATGAGCAGTTCTTC CAWRGERKAGGSDYNEQFF
TRBJ1-2 TRBV3-1/TRBV3-2 13 . TRBD1 TGTGCCAGCAGTCGGACAGGGGGTGATAGCTACACCTTC CASSRTGGDSYTF
TRBJ2-2 TRBV7-7 16 once TRBD1 TGTGCCAGCAGCGGAACCGGGACAGGGCATGGCGGGGAGCTGTTTTTT CASSGTGTGHGGELFF
TRBJ2-7 TRBV2 15 . . TGTGCCAGCAGTGAGGATCTTACGGGGGCCTACGAGCAGTACTTC CASSEDLTGAYEQYF
TRBJ1-2 TRBV7-9 13 . TRBD1 TGTGCCAGCAGCTCGGACAGGGGGCTTGGCTACACCTTC CASSSDRGLGYTF
TRBJ2-1 TRBV7-9 17 . TRBD2 TGTGCCAGCAGCTTAGTGGCTAGCGGGAGCGGTTACAATGAGCAGTTCTTC CASSLVASGSGYNEQFF
TRBJ1-1 TRBV5-1 15 . TRBD1 TGCGCCAGCAGCTTGACAGGGGGTGCGAACACTGAAGCTTTCTTT CASSLTGGANTEAFF
TRBJ2-3 TRBV20-1 15 . TRBD2 TGCAGTGCTAGTAGGACTAGCGGGACCACAGATACGCAGTATTTT CSASRTSGTTDTQYF
TRBJ1-1 TRBV7-9 13 . TRBD1 TGTGCCAGCAGCGGATACAGGGGAGATGAAGCTTTCTTT CASSGYRGDEAFF
TRBJ2-7 TRBV19 15 . . TGTGCCAGTAGTTCACCGGGGGGCGGCTCCTACGAGCAGTACTTC CASSSPGGGSYEQYF
TRBJ2-7 TRBV28 14 . . TGTGCCAGCAGTTTAGGGGACTGGGTGGGTGAGCAGTACTTC CASSLGDWVGEQYF
TRBJ1-1 TRBV28 15 . TRBD1 TGTGCCAGCAGCACTCGAGGGGGCGTTTGGACTGAAGCTTTCTTT CASSTRGGVWTEAFF
TRBJ2-1 TRBV3-1/TRBV3-2 15 few TRBD2 TGTGCCAGCAGCCAAGGGACTAGCGGGAAAAATGAGCAGTTCTTC CASSQGTSGKNEQFF
TRBJ1-5 TRBV30 13 . . TGTGCCTGGTGCCGGGGTAGCAATCAGCCCCAGCATTTT CAWCRGSNQPQHF
TRBJ1-5 TRBV30 15 . . TGTGCCTGGAGTAAGGGGTCTTATAGCAATCAGCCCCAGCATTTT CAWSKGSYSNQPQHF